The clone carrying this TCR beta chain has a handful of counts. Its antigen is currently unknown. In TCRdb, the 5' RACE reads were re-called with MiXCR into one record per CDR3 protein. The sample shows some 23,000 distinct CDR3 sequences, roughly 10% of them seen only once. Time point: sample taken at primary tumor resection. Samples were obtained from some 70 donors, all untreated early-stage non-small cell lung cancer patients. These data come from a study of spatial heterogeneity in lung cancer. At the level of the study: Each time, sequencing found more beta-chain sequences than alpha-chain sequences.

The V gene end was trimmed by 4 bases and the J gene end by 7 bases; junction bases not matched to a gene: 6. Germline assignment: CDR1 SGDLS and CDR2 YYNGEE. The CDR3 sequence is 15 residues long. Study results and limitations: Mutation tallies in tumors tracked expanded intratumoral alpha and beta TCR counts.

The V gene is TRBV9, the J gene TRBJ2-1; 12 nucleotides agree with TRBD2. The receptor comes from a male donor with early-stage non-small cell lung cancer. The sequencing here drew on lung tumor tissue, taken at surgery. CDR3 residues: CASSLTSGRWNEQFF. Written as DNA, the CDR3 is TGTGCCAGCAGCCTAACTAGCGGGAGGTGGAATGAGCAGTTCTTC.